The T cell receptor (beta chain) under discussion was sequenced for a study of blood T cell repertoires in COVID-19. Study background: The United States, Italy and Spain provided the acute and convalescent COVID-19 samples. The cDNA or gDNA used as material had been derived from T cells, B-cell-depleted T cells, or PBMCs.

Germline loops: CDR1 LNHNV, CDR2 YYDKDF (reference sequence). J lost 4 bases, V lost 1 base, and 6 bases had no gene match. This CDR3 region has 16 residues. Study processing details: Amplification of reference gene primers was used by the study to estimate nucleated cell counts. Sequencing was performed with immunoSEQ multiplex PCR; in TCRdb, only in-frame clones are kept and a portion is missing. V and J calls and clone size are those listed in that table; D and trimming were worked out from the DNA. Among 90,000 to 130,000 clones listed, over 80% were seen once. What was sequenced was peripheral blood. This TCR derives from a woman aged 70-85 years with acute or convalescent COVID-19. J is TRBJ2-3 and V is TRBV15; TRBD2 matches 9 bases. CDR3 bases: TGTGCCACCAGCAGAGGGGGAGGCGGGGGGGCAGATACGCAGTATTTT. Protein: CATSRGGGGGADTQYF.